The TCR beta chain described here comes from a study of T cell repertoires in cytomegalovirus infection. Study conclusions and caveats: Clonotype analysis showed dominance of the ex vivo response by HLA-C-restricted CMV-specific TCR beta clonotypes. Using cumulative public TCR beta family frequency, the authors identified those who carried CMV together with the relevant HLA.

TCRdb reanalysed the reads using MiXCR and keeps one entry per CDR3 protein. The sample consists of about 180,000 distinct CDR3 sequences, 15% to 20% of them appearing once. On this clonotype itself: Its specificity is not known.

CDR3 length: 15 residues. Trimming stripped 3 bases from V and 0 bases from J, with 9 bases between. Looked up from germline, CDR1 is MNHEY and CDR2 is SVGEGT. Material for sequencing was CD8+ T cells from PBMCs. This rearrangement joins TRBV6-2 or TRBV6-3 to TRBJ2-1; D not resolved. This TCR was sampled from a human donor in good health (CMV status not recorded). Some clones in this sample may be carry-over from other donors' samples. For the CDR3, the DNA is TGTGCCAGCAGTTATGGGCCGAGCTCCTACAATGAGCAGTTCTTC. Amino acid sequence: CASSYGPSSYNEQFF.